Below are 23 T cell receptor beta chains sequenced from a single sample in a study of T-cell reconstitution after alpha-beta-depleted transplantation in children. Unique molecular identifiers were incorporated when the TCRbeta library was constructed. TCRdb re-derived calls from the PCR reads in MiXCR, one entry per CDR3 protein. This table holds about 100,000 distinct CDR3 sequences, 5% to 6% found once. Material: PBMCs, mostly from graft donor cells, obtained 60 days after TCRalphabeta/CD19-depleted stem cell transplant. These receptors were obtained from a female patient between 2 and 15 years old who had a stem cell transplant for Fanconi anemia, so the T cells may come from the graft donor.

This clonotype was seen more than once but under ten times. The chain joins TRBV28 to TRBJ2-7, with D unresolved. CDR1 is MDHEN, CDR2 SYDVKM, per germline. CDR3 size: 16 residues. Trimming removed 6 bases at V and 2 bases at J, with 20 bases between. The CDR3 protein is CASSQTPPAVTYEQYF. Written as DNA, the CDR3 is TGTGCCAGCAGCCAAACCCCCCCTGCAGTGACCTACGAGCAGTACTTC. Together with reference TRBV28 and TRBJ2-7, the CDR3 gives the full variable domain: DVKVTQSSRYLVKRTGEKVFLECVQDMDHENMFWYRQDPGLGLRLIYFSYDVKMKEKGDIPEGYSVSREKKERFSLILESASTNQTSMYLCASSQTPPAVTYEQYFGPGTRLTVT.

This clonotype was detected many times. The V and J genes are TRBV20-1 and TRBJ2-2, with D unresolved. Germline assignment: CDR1 DFQATT and CDR2 SNEGSKA (reference sequence). The V gene lost 1 base and the J gene lost 4 bases, with 7 bases spanning the gap. The CDR3 length is 13 residues. This CDR3 is CSARVSLTGELFF. The CDR3 bases are TGCAGTGCTAGAGTCAGTCTCACCGGGGAGCTGTTTTTT.

There are a few counts of this clonotype. The chain employs TRBV27 and TRBJ2-1; 9 nucleotides line up with TRBD2. The CDR3 contains 18 residues. Germline V gives CDR1 MNHEY, CDR2 SMNVEV (reference sequence). V was clipped by 0 bases and J by 11 bases; unmatched bases: 17. CDR3 residues: CASSLSKNGLATGIKQFF. CDR3 DNA: TGTGCCAGCAGTTTATCAAAAAATGGACTAGCGACGGGGATCAAGCAGTTCTTC.

This clonotype was picked up many times. The chain links TRBV5-1 to TRBJ2-5; possible D gene TRBD2, 6 bases. V was shortened by 7 bases and J by 2 bases, with 15 bases between the two germline ends. The CDR3 has 14 amino acids. Germline V gene sequence: CDR1 SGHRS, CDR2 YFSETQ. CDR3 coding DNA: TGCGCCAGCGACACGGGAGCAGGGCAAGAGACCCAGTACTTC. Protein sequence: CASDTGAGQETQYF.

This clonotype turned up a few times. The chain is built from TRBV2 and TRBJ2-3; possibly TRBD2 for D (6 bases). V shed 4 bases and J shed 1 base, with 18 bases lying between them. Per germline, CDR1 SNHLY and CDR2 FYNNEI. There are 17 residues in the CDR3. The CDR3 nucleotides are TGTGCCAGCAGTGCCAACCTTCTAGCGCGTCGCACAGATACGCAGTATTTT. Translation: CASSANLLARRTDTQYF.

This clonotype occurred many times. This chain joins TRBV28 and TRBJ1-4, with 11 positions matching TRBD1. V gave up 6 bases and J gave up 7 bases; unmatched junction bases: 10. The CDR3 consists of 16 residues. Germline CDR1 and CDR2: MDHEN and SYDVKM. The CDR3 loop is CASRSSAGTGGEKLFF. CDR3 bases: TGTGCCAGCAGATCCTCTGCAGGGACAGGGGGTGAAAAACTGTTTTTT. Full variable domain (outside the CDR3, taken from reference TRBV28 and TRBJ1-4): DVKVTQSSRYLVKRTGEKVFLECVQDMDHENMFWYRQDPGLGLRLIYFSYDVKMKEKGDIPEGYSVSREKKERFSLILESASTNQTSMYLCASRSSAGTGGEKLFFGSGTQLSVL.

This clonotype appeared a single time. A read error is possible here, since a much larger clone lies one base away. DNA of the CDR3: TGTGCCAGCAGTCGCCGGACAGGGGGATTAGGGACCCAGTACTTC. It is translated as CASSRRTGGLGTQYF. The chain joins TRBV6-1 to TRBJ2-5, with TRBD1 matching over 10 bases. V shed 5 bases, J shed 7 bases, and the junction held 10 bases outside the gene matches. In germline, CDR1 is MNHNS, CDR2 SASEGT. The CDR3 has 15 amino acids.

This chain connects TRBV20-1 to TRBJ2-1; 10 bases are shared with TRBD2. Germline V lookup: CDR1 DFQATT, CDR2 SNEGSKA (reference sequence). V lost 2 bases, J lost 4 bases, and 8 bases stayed unmatched. This CDR3 contains 16 residues. The DNA for the CDR3 is TGCAGTGCTAGATCCTCGACTAGCGGGTCATACAATGAGCAGTTCTTC. Its protein product is CSARSSTSGSYNEQFF.

This clonotype was detected a few times. V usage is TRBV6-6 and J usage is TRBJ2-2, with D tentatively TRBD2 (5 bases). Trimming took 11 bases from V and 4 from J, leaving 14 bases between them. This CDR3 is 13 amino acids long. The germline gives CDR1 MNHNY, CDR2 SVGAGI (reference sequence). CDR3 protein: CAGTSVPTGELFF. In DNA, the CDR3 is TGTGCCGGAACTAGTGTCCCCACCGGGGAGCTGTTTTTT.

This clonotype was detected many times. This chain uses TRBV5-1 with TRBJ2-7; TRBD1 matches 8 bases. Germline CDR1 reads SGHRS; CDR2 reads YFSETQ. Unmatched junction bases numbered 1, after V lost 0 bases and J lost 5 bases. The CDR3 is 13 amino acids. The CDR3 sequence is CASSLDRGNEQYF. CDR3 in DNA: TGCGCCAGCAGCTTGGACAGGGGGAACGAGCAGTACTTC.

This clonotype was detected ten times or more. The V gene is TRBV20-1, the J gene TRBJ2-3; D possibly matches TRBD1 or TRBD2 (5 bases each). Between the trimmed V and J ends, which lost 4 bases and 2 bases, there was a span of 13 bases. This CDR3 is 14 amino acids long. CDR1 is DFQATT, CDR2 SNEGSKA, per germline (reference sequence). The CDR3 DNA reads TGCAGTGCTATGGGTTCCGGGACCACAGATACGCAGTATTTT. This translates into CSAMGSGTTDTQYF.

There are many counts of this clonotype. The rearrangement uses TRBV5-1 and TRBJ2-1, with 9 nucleotides matching TRBD2. V was clipped by 2 bases and J by 4 bases; unmatched bases: 4. Germline CDR1 SGHRS, CDR2 YFSETQ. CDR3 length: 15 residues. The CDR3 nucleotides are TGCGCCAGCAGCTTCCCGACTAGCGGATACAATGAGCAGTTCTTC. Translating gives CASSFPTSGYNEQFF.

In its sample, this clonotype was seen many times. The V and J genes are TRBV5-6 and TRBJ2-1; D possibly corresponds to TRBD2 (5 bases). This CDR3 spans 15 amino acids. V gave up 1 base and J gave up 4 bases, with 12 bases separating them. CDR1 and CDR2 from the germline V gene are SGHDT and YYEEEE. The CDR3 nucleotides read TGTGCCAGCAGCTTGCGGGGATTAGGTTACAATGAGCAGTTCTTC. Encoded protein: CASSLRGLGYNEQFF.

This clonotype was recorded many times. The J gene is TRBJ2-3, the V gene TRBV12-3 or TRBV12-4, with TRBD2 identical over 10 bases. V gave up 6 bases and J gave up 4 bases; unmatched junction bases: 7. This CDR3 spans 15 amino acids. CDR3 coding DNA: TGTGCCAGCAGACGGATACTAGCGGGGTCAGATACGCAGTATTTT. Translation gives CASRRILAGSDTQYF.

The sample holds many counts of this clonotype. The rearrangement joins TRBV5-1 to TRBJ2-3; the match to TRBD2 covers 10 bases. The CDR3 is 16 residues long. J lost 4 bases, V lost 5 bases, and 10 bases had no gene match. Germline CDR1 reads SGHRS; CDR2 reads YFSETQ. Here the CDR3 DNA reads TGCGCCAGCAGGTACGGAGCGGGGGGGCCAGCAGATACGCAGTATTTT. Protein: CASRYGAGGPADTQYF.

This clonotype was seen ten or more times. V gene TRBV5-1 combines with J gene TRBJ2-3; 14 nucleotides align to TRBD2. The CDR3 sequence is 17 residues long. Per germline, CDR1 SGHRS and CDR2 YFSETQ. Trimming at V came to 4 bases and at J to 5 bases, leaving 9 bases not matched to a gene. For the CDR3, the DNA is TGCGCCAGCAGCCGCAGAGCTGGGACTAGCGGGAGAGATACGCAGTATTTT. It specifies CASSRRAGTSGRDTQYF. Full variable domain (outside the CDR3, taken from reference TRBV5-1 and TRBJ2-3): KAGVTQTPRYLIKTRGQQVTLSCSPISGHRSVSWYQQTPGQGLQFLFEYFSETQRNKGNFPGRFSGRQFSNSRSEMNVSTLELGDSALYLCASSRRAGTSGRDTQYFGPGTRLTVL.

This clonotype has at least ten counts. The rearrangement uses TRBV3-1 and TRBJ2-7; D might be TRBD1 (6 bases). CDR3 length: 15 residues. Germline lookup yields CDR1 LGHDT and CDR2 YNNKEL (reference sequence). The V end was cut by 1 base, the J end by 0 bases, with 10 bases between. Here the CDR3 reads CASSQGTASSYEQYF. The CDR3 nucleotides are TGTGCCAGCAGCCAAGGGACAGCGAGCTCCTACGAGCAGTACTTC.

This clonotype showed up many times. The rearrangement uses TRBV15 and TRBJ1-5; D gene ambiguous. This CDR3 contains 16 residues. Germline CDR1 reads LNHNV; CDR2 reads YYDKDF (reference sequence). V gave up 1 base and J gave up 4 bases, with 14 bases separating them. The CDR3 reads CATSRVLSGGNQPQHF. CDR3 DNA: TGTGCCACCAGCAGAGTTCTTTCGGGAGGGAATCAGCCCCAGCATTTT.

In its sample, this clonotype was seen many times. This chain links TRBV6-1 with TRBJ1-1; maybe TRBD1 (5 bases). The V and J ends lost 2 bases and 3 bases respectively, with 13 bases between them. The germline gives CDR1 MNHNS, CDR2 SASEGT. CDR3 length equals 15 residues. This CDR3 is CASSEPPGGDTEAFF. CDR3 DNA: TGTGCCAGCAGTGAACCGCCCGGGGGTGACACTGAAGCTTTCTTT.

In this sample, this clonotype turned up many times. The chain recombines TRBV7-9 with TRBJ1-2; 7 bases line up with TRBD1. V lost 6 bases and J lost 5; bases outside the gene matches: 12. The CDR3 loop spans 15 amino acids. CDR1 and CDR2 from the germline V gene are SEHNR and FQNEAQ (reference sequence). CDR3 protein: CASRSTPGQTYGYTF. The CDR3, as DNA: TGTGCCAGCAGGTCTACCCCGGGACAGACTTATGGCTACACCTTC.

The chain recombines TRBV7-6 with TRBJ1-2; TRBD1 agrees at 7 bases. The germline V gene has CDR1 SGHVS and CDR2 FNYEAQ. The CDR3 totals 17 residues. With 1 base clipped from V and 4 bases from J, the junction kept 12 bases outside the gene matches. CDR3 in DNA: TGTGCCAGCAGCTTAGTAGGCGAGGGGGCGGACGGCTATGGCTACACCTTC. Encoded protein: CASSLVGEGADGYGYTF.

Of note for this clonotype: This may come from a read error, since a much larger clone is one base off. J is TRBJ2-5 and V is TRBV27; 9 nucleotides agree with TRBD2. Germline V gene sequence: CDR1 MNHEY, CDR2 SMNVEV (reference sequence). The CDR3 contains 15 residues. The V segment lost 7 bases and the J segment 2 bases; nucleotides outside the gene matches: 8. CDR3 DNA: TGTGCCAGCATGGCGGGGGGGTACACGCAAGAGACCCAGTACTTC. Amino acid sequence: CASMAGGYTQETQYF.

This clonotype was counted many times. The chain employs TRBV6-4 and TRBJ2-3; 7 bases are shared with TRBD2. The V gene's germline CDR1 is MRHNA and CDR2 SNTAGT. Unmatched junction bases numbered 5, after V lost 2 bases and J lost 3 bases. This CDR3 spans 15 amino acids. The CDR3 is CASSDGRTSTDTQYF. CDR3 sequence (DNA): TGTGCCAGCAGTGACGGGAGGACTAGTACAGATACGCAGTATTTT.